The sequence of this T cell receptor (beta chain) was determined in a study of blood T cell repertoires in COVID-19. As for the study in general: From the United States, Italy and Spain came samples of acute and convalescent COVID-19. The cDNA or gDNA used as material had been derived from T cells, B-cell-depleted T cells, or PBMCs.

Germline-derived CDR1 and CDR2 are MNHEY and SMNVEV (reference sequence). The CDR3 runs to 13 residues. The germline V and J ends were trimmed by 8 bases and 1 base, with 11 bases remaining between them. Produced via immunoSEQ multiplex PCR; TCRdb's table is partial and in-frame only. The table has about 180,000 clones, around 86% seen once; the top ten hold less than 3.5%. This receptor was obtained from a woman in her twenties or thirties with active or convalescent COVID-19. J is TRBJ1-2 and V is TRBV27, with D unresolved. Material: peripheral blood. This CDR3 is CASRAPDNYGYTF. The CDR3 DNA reads as TGTGCCAGCCGAGCCCCCGATAACTATGGCTACACCTTC.